A single sample is the source of the 9 T cell receptor beta chains below, sequenced in a study of T cells after yellow fever vaccination. TCRdb reanalysed the 5' RACE reads using MiXCR and keeps one entry per CDR3 protein. This sample has 50,000 or so distinct CDR3 sequences; about 6.6% occur once, and the top ten carry under 45%. The source was CD8+ T cells sorted from PBMCs, collected on the day of the first yellow fever vaccination. The receptors here all came from a man in his late teens or twenties who received the YFV17D yellow fever vaccine.

V and J are TRBV12-3 or TRBV12-4 and TRBJ1-5; D gene ambiguous. The V end was cut by 5 bases, the J end by 3 bases, with 5 bases between. The CDR3 has 12 residues. CDR3 region: CASSGVNQPQHF. The CDR3 DNA follows: TGTGCCAGCAGTGGGGTCAATCAGCCCCAGCATTTT.

The chain joins TRBV4-1 to TRBJ2-2, with TRBD2 identical over 9 bases. V shed 4 bases, J shed 2 bases, and the junction held 5 bases outside the gene matches. CDR3 length: 16 residues. CDR1 MGHRA and CDR2 YSYEKL come from the germline V gene. CDR3 DNA: TGCGCCAGCAGCCCCGCAGCGGGGGGTAACACCGGGGAGCTGTTTTTT. Protein: CASSPAAGGNTGELFF.

Ten or more counts support this clonotype. The gene calls are TRBV6-2 or TRBV6-3 and TRBJ2-2; D gene ambiguous. CDR1 and CDR2 from the germline V gene are MNHEY and SVGEGT. V was pared by 4 bases and J by 3 bases, with 6 bases between. This CDR3 has 13 residues. The CDR3 here is CASSFAYTGELFF. In DNA form, the CDR3 reads TGTGCCAGCAGTTTTGCCTACACCGGGGAGCTGTTTTTT.

This clonotype showed up just once. Just one base apart from a much larger clone, this may be a read error. V usage is TRBV5-1 and J usage is TRBJ2-5; tentatively, D is TRBD2 (5 bases). Trimming stripped 5 bases from V and 3 bases from J, with 11 bases between. This CDR3 has 13 amino acids. Germline V lookup: CDR1 SGHRS, CDR2 YFSETQ. CDR3 DNA sequence: TGCGCCAGCAGAGCGGTCACGGAAGAGACCCAGTACTTC. Translation gives CASRAVTEETQYF.

The CDR3 here is CASSLTLTGELFF. The CDR3 DNA sequence: TGTGCCAGCAGTTTAACTTTGACCGGGGAGCTGTTTTTT. The chain joins TRBV27 to TRBJ2-2; D remains unclear. Between the trimmed V and J ends, which lost 2 bases and 5 bases, there was a span of 6 bases. Germline loops: CDR1 MNHEY, CDR2 SMNVEV (reference sequence). The CDR3 runs 13 residues.

This clonotype was detected only a few times. The genes are TRBV12-3 or TRBV12-4 and TRBJ2-3; D ambiguous. The CDR3 runs to 15 residues. V lost 6 bases, J lost 5 bases, and 18 bases lay in between. This CDR3 reads CASSPVLELRDTQYF. CDR3 bases: TGTGCCAGCAGCCCGGTCCTGGAGTTGAGAGATACGCAGTATTTT.

V usage is TRBV9 and J usage is TRBJ1-2, with D unclear. Germline CDR1 SGDLS, CDR2 YYNGEE. This CDR3 is 14 amino acids long. Trimming shortened V by 3 bases and J by 0 bases, and 9 bases separated the two germline ends. The CDR3 is CASSAHKSNYGYTF. The CDR3, as DNA: TGTGCCAGCAGCGCCCACAAGTCTAACTATGGCTACACCTTC.

This clonotype was seen repeatedly, ten times or more. The chain recombines TRBV4-1 with TRBJ2-1; D gene uncertain. The length of the CDR3 is 15 residues. Looked up from germline, CDR1 is MGHRA and CDR2 is YSYEKL. The V and J ends lost 1 base and 0 bases respectively, with 7 bases between them. The CDR3 DNA sequence: TGCGCCAGCAGCCAAGTCGTAAGCTCCTACAATGAGCAGTTCTTC. Its protein is CASSQVVSSYNEQFF.

The chain links TRBV12-3 or TRBV12-4 to TRBJ2-2; 11 positions match TRBD2. Trimming at V came to 2 bases and at J to 5 bases, leaving 7 bases not matched to a gene. This CDR3 has 17 residues. The DNA for the CDR3 is TGTGCCAGCAGTTTATCCGGGACTAGCGGTTTAACCGGGGAGCTGTTTTTT. This translates into CASSLSGTSGLTGELFF.